Sequencing of this T cell receptor (beta chain) was carried out in a study of early T cells in non-severe SARS-CoV-2 infection. Study-wide background: Unsorted whole blood bulk RNA was sequenced, with unpaired chains.

Individual cDNA molecules carried attached unique molecular identifiers. TCRdb recomputed calls from the 5' RACE reads with MiXCR, one row per CDR3 protein. The sample lists approximately 84,000 distinct CDR3 sequences; about 13% were seen once. Broader study findings: The study's VDJdb matching favored anti-spike CD8 responses and missed private and CD4 specificities.

This clonotype was picked up a small number of times. Its matching antigen is unknown. Germline V gene lookup returns CDR1 MNHNY and CDR2 SVGAGI (reference sequence). V lost 6 bases and J 0 bases, leaving 14 bases between the germline ends. The CDR3 is 16 amino acids. This clonotype was sampled from an adult who was a healthcare worker with PCR-confirmed SARS-CoV-2 infection or an uninfected control (not recorded which). Sequenced sample: whole blood. V gene TRBV6-6 combines with J gene TRBJ1-4; D is unresolved. CDR3 loop: CASSRHPPATNEKLFF. DNA for the CDR3: TGTGCCAGCAGCCGCCACCCCCCTGCAACTAATGAAAAACTGTTTTTT.